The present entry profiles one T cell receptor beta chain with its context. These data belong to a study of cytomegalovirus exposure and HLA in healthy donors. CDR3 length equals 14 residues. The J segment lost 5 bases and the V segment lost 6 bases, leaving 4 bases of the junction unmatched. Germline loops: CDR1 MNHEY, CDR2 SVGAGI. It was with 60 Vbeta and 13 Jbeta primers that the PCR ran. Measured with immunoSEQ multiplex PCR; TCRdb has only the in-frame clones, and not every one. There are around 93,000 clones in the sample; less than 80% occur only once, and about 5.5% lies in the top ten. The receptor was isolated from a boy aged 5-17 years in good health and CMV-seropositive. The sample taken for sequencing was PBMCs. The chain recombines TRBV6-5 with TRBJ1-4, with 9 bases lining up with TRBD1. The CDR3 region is CASRRGTGNEKLFF. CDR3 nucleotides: TGTGCCAGCAGGCGCGGGACAGGGAATGAAAAACTGTTTTTT.